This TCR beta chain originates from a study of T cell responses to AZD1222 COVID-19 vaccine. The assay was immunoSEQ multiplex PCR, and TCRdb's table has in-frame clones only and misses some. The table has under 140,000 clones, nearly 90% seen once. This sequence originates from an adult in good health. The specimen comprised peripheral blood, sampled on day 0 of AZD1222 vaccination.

The CDR3 coding sequence is TGTGCCAGCAGTGAACGTGGTCTGCCGGGTTACAATGAGCAGTTCTTC. Amino acid sequence: CASSERGLPGYNEQFF. The rearrangement uses TRBV6-1 and TRBJ2-1; D remains ambiguous. This CDR3 spans 16 amino acids. The V gene's germline CDR1 is MNHNS and CDR2 SASEGT. V dropped 2 bases and J dropped 4 bases, with 15 bases sitting between them.